This T cell receptor (beta chain) was observed in a study of cytomegalovirus exposure and HLA in healthy donors. Study-wide findings and caveats: Presence/absence analysis assumed near-uniform sequencing depth across donors.

Points on this clone: Its antigen is undetermined.

The PCR made use of 60 Vbeta and 13 Jbeta primers. TCRdb's table, derived via immunoSEQ multiplex PCR, lists solely in-frame clones and lacks some. The sample contains 100,000 to 150,000 clones, almost 85% of which appear only once. Germline V gene lookup returns CDR1 SGHKS and CDR2 YYEKEE (reference sequence). This CDR3 contains 16 residues. With 1 base removed from V and 1 base from J, the gap between germline ends came to 14 bases. V gene TRBV5-5 combines with J gene TRBJ1-1, with TRBD1 as a possible D gene (5 bases). The TCR comes from a boy younger than 10 in good health and CMV-seronegative. The sequenced material came from PBMCs. CDR3 region: CASSLYGGPRNTEAFF. The CDR3, as DNA: TGTGCCAGCAGCTTGTACGGGGGTCCCAGGAACACTGAAGCTTTCTTT.